A selection of T cell receptor beta chains follows, all from one sample in a study of OX40 agonist ivuxolimab in advanced cancers. Only in-frame clones appear in the TCRdb table, and some are missing; sequencing was by immunoSEQ multiplex PCR. The sample yields some 70,000 clones, more than 85% seen once. The sample here was CD4+ or CD8+ T cells sorted from blood, taken in a trial of the OX40 agonist ivuxolimab. The receptors originated from an adult with an advanced solid tumor such as melanoma, head and neck, liver or kidney cancer. Both conserved end residues are part of each CDR3. A D gene is named only where the DNA matches it firmly. Clone size, where shown, is once, few, many, or a class for clones that have expanded.

d_call: TRBD1; j_call: TRBJ2-7; clone_size: -; v_call: TRBV11-3; cdr3_nt: TGTGCCAGCAGTTACCCCCGGGACAGGGACGAGCAGTACTTC; cdr3_aa: CASSYPRDRDEQYF
d_call: TRBD2; j_call: TRBJ2-7; clone_size: -; v_call: TRBV7-2; cdr3_nt: TGTGCCAGCAGATCTGTACCAGCGGGACCCTACGAGCAGTACTTC; cdr3_aa: CASRSVPAGPYEQYF
d_call: TRBD1; j_call: TRBJ2-5; clone_size: -; v_call: TRBV7-3; cdr3_nt: TGTGCCAGCAGCTCAACAGGGGGCCAGACCCAGTACTTC; cdr3_aa: CASSSTGGQTQYF
d_call: -; j_call: TRBJ2-7; clone_size: -; v_call: TRBV6-1; cdr3_nt: TGTGCCAGCAGTGAAGTGAATGAGCAGTACTTC; cdr3_aa: CASSEVNEQYF
d_call: -; j_call: TRBJ2-3; clone_size: -; v_call: TRBV7-9; cdr3_nt: TGTGCCAGCAGCTTAAGTTCCACAGATACGCAGTATTTT; cdr3_aa: CASSLSSTDTQYF
d_call: -; j_call: TRBJ2-7; clone_size: -; v_call: TRBV5-6; cdr3_nt: TGTGCCAGCAGCCGGGGACAAGGTAACTACGAGCAGTACTTC; cdr3_aa: CASSRGQGNYEQYF
d_call: TRBD1; j_call: TRBJ2-7; clone_size: -; v_call: TRBV29-1; cdr3_nt: TGCAGCGCCATCCCGGGACAGGGGCCAAACTACGAGCAGTACTTC; cdr3_aa: CSAIPGQGPNYEQYF
d_call: TRBD1; j_call: TRBJ1-1; clone_size: -; v_call: TRBV12-5; cdr3_nt: TGTGCTAGTGGTGTACAGGGGGCCGACACTGAAGCTTTCTTT; cdr3_aa: CASGVQGADTEAFF
d_call: -; j_call: TRBJ2-7; clone_size: -; v_call: TRBV10-2; cdr3_nt: TGCGCCAGCACCACTACTAGGAGTTCCCCCAAAAAGTACTTC; cdr3_aa: CASTTTRSSPKKYF
d_call: -; j_call: TRBJ2-3; clone_size: -; v_call: TRBV18; cdr3_nt: TGTGCCAGCTCACCCTTAGGTTCCGGGGTCACAGATACGCAGTATTTT; cdr3_aa: CASSPLGSGVTDTQYF
d_call: TRBD2; j_call: TRBJ2-2; clone_size: once; v_call: TRBV7-3; cdr3_nt: TGTGCCAGCAGCCCGGGGACTAGCTCCGGGGAGCTGTTTTTT; cdr3_aa: CASSPGTSSGELFF
d_call: -; j_call: TRBJ2-7; clone_size: -; v_call: TRBV12-5; cdr3_nt: TGTGCTAGTGAACAAGGGGGGGGTCTACAGTACTTC; cdr3_aa: CASEQGGGLQYF
d_call: TRBD1; j_call: TRBJ1-1; clone_size: -; v_call: TRBV5-1; cdr3_nt: TGCGCCAGCAGCGCGGGACAGGGCGAGGATGAAGCTTTCTTT; cdr3_aa: CASSAGQGEDEAFF
d_call: -; j_call: TRBJ1-2; clone_size: once; v_call: TRBV11-3; cdr3_nt: TGTGCCAGCAGCTCCCGGGGGGGCTACACCTTC; cdr3_aa: CASSSRGGYTF
d_call: TRBD1; j_call: TRBJ1-4; clone_size: -; v_call: TRBV23-1; cdr3_nt: TGCGCCAGCATCACAACTGGGCAGGGGGATGAAAAACTGTTTTTT; cdr3_aa: CASITTGQGDEKLFF
d_call: -; j_call: TRBJ2-2; clone_size: -; v_call: TRBV6-6; cdr3_nt: TGTGCCAGCAGTTACGGGACCGGGGAGCTGTTTTTT; cdr3_aa: CASSYGTGELFF
d_call: TRBD2; j_call: TRBJ2-1; clone_size: -; v_call: TRBV19; cdr3_nt: TGTGCCAGTATAGGGACTAAGGTAGCGGGAAGAGCATACAATGAGCAGTTCTTC; cdr3_aa: CASIGTKVAGRAYNEQFF
d_call: -; j_call: TRBJ2-1; clone_size: few; v_call: TRBV10-3; cdr3_nt: TGTGCCACCACCCCAGAGTCCTACAATGAGCAGTTCTTC; cdr3_aa: CATTPESYNEQFF
d_call: TRBD1; j_call: TRBJ1-4; clone_size: -; v_call: TRBV5-1; cdr3_nt: TGCGCCAGCACGTACAGGGGGCGTGACACTAATGAAAAACTGTTTTTT; cdr3_aa: CASTYRGRDTNEKLFF
d_call: -; j_call: TRBJ2-1; clone_size: few; v_call: TRBV5-4; cdr3_nt: TGTGCCAGCAGCCCTACGGGGGTTAATTACAATGAGCAGTTCTTC; cdr3_aa: CASSPTGVNYNEQFF
d_call: -; j_call: TRBJ1-5; clone_size: -; v_call: TRBV19; cdr3_nt: TGTGCCAGTAGTATATTAATGGATAAGCCCCAGCATTTT; cdr3_aa: CASSILMDKPQHF
d_call: -; j_call: TRBJ1-4; clone_size: -; v_call: TRBV5-4; cdr3_nt: TGTGCCAGCAGCACACAGGGAATTCGGGAAAAACTGTTTTTT; cdr3_aa: CASSTQGIREKLFF
d_call: -; j_call: TRBJ2-1; clone_size: -; v_call: TRBV30; cdr3_nt: TGTGCCTGGAGTGTTGGAAGCTCCTACAATGAGCAGTTCTTC; cdr3_aa: CAWSVGSSYNEQFF
d_call: -; j_call: TRBJ1-1; clone_size: -; v_call: TRBV27; cdr3_nt: TGTGCCAGCAGTTACCTGAACACTGAAGCTTTCTTT; cdr3_aa: CASSYLNTEAFF
d_call: TRBD1; j_call: TRBJ2-5; clone_size: -; v_call: TRBV15; cdr3_nt: TGTGCCACCAGCAGGGACAGGGGGGGTGAGACCCAGTACTTC; cdr3_aa: CATSRDRGGETQYF
d_call: TRBD2; j_call: TRBJ2-5; clone_size: -; v_call: TRBV5-6; cdr3_nt: TGTGCCAGCAGCTTGGGCGGGGGGGCCCAGGAGACCCAGTACTTC; cdr3_aa: CASSLGGGAQETQYF
d_call: TRBD1; j_call: TRBJ1-5; clone_size: -; v_call: TRBV15; cdr3_nt: TGTGCCACCCGGGACAGGGGTTTGAATCAGCCCCAGCATTTT; cdr3_aa: CATRDRGLNQPQHF
d_call: -; j_call: TRBJ2-7; clone_size: -; v_call: TRBV27; cdr3_nt: TGTGCCAGCAGTTTCGGTAACCGGGGCGAGCAGTACTTC; cdr3_aa: CASSFGNRGEQYF
d_call: -; j_call: TRBJ2-7; clone_size: few; v_call: TRBV30; cdr3_nt: TGTGCCTGGGCCGGGGCAGGGGGGATCAACGAGCAGTACTTC; cdr3_aa: CAWAGAGGINEQYF
d_call: -; j_call: TRBJ1-3; clone_size: -; v_call: TRBV11-2; cdr3_nt: TGTGCCAGCAGCCCACCTCACTCTGGAAACACCATATATTTT; cdr3_aa: CASSPPHSGNTIYF
d_call: TRBD1; j_call: TRBJ1-2; clone_size: -; v_call: TRBV6-1; cdr3_nt: TGTGCCAGCAGTGAAGCCTTAGGACAGGGGGCCTATGGCTACACCTTC; cdr3_aa: CASSEALGQGAYGYTF
d_call: TRBD2; j_call: TRBJ2-7; clone_size: -; v_call: TRBV2; cdr3_nt: TGTGCCAGCAGCGAAGGACTAGCGGGGGGCGAGCAGTACTTC; cdr3_aa: CASSEGLAGGEQYF
d_call: TRBD1; j_call: TRBJ2-7; clone_size: -; v_call: TRBV6-5; cdr3_nt: TGTGCCAGCAGACCGGGACAGGGGGAGATATACGAGCAGTACTTC; cdr3_aa: CASRPGQGEIYEQYF
d_call: -; j_call: TRBJ1-6; clone_size: -; v_call: TRBV30; cdr3_nt: TGTGCCTGGAGTATGGGATCCTATAATTCACCCCTCCACTTT; cdr3_aa: CAWSMGSYNSPLHF
d_call: -; j_call: TRBJ2-5; clone_size: -; v_call: TRBV18; cdr3_nt: TGTGCCAGCTCACCATTAGCAGGGCATAAACAAGAGACCCAGTACTTC; cdr3_aa: CASSPLAGHKQETQYF
d_call: -; j_call: TRBJ2-3; clone_size: few; v_call: TRBV6-1; cdr3_nt: TGTGCCAGCAGTGAAGCGCGAAGGTGGGGTACAGATACGCAGTATTTT; cdr3_aa: CASSEARRWGTDTQYF
d_call: -; j_call: TRBJ2-5; clone_size: once; v_call: TRBV6-6; cdr3_nt: TGTGCCAGCAGTTGGGGGGAGACCCAGTACTTC; cdr3_aa: CASSWGETQYF
d_call: -; j_call: TRBJ2-1; clone_size: -; v_call: TRBV5-1; cdr3_nt: TGCGCCAGCAGCCTGGGACTGGCCATCGATGAGCAGTTCTTC; cdr3_aa: CASSLGLAIDEQFF
d_call: -; j_call: TRBJ2-3; clone_size: -; v_call: TRBV28; cdr3_nt: TGTGCCAGCAGTCACAGGCAGGCGACAGATACGCAGTATTTT; cdr3_aa: CASSHRQATDTQYF
d_call: -; j_call: TRBJ1-6; clone_size: -; v_call: TRBV10-3; cdr3_nt: TGTGCCATCAGAATGGGCTCCTATAATTCACCCCTCCACTTT; cdr3_aa: CAIRMGSYNSPLHF
d_call: TRBD2; j_call: TRBJ2-2; clone_size: -; v_call: TRBV7-9; cdr3_nt: TGTGCCAGCAGTTATCAGCGGGAGTTTTACGGCGGGGAGCTGTTTTTT; cdr3_aa: CASSYQREFYGGELFF